Below, 5 T cell receptor beta chains from the same sample are listed, as sequenced in a study of blood T cell dynamics during melanoma immunotherapy. Time point indicated: week 3, after first cycle of checkpoint inhibitor. Clones were sequenced by immunoSEQ multiplex PCR, and TCRdb holds only the in-frame ones, with some missing. In the table there are about 19,000 clones, 87% of which are singletons. Here the sequenced sample was blood, taken from a patient treated with checkpoint blockade. Receptors were obtained from a human donor with melanoma.

The chain carries TRBV10-3 and TRBJ1-3, with 9 bases fitting TRBD1. Germline CDR1 reads ENHRY; CDR2 reads SYGVKD. J lost 2 bases, V lost 10 bases, and 9 bases had no gene match. The CDR3 runs 15 residues. In DNA form, the CDR3 reads TGTGCCACTTCCGGGACAGGGTTCACTGGAAACACCATATATTTT. Translation: CATSGTGFTGNTIYF.

The chain links TRBV18 to TRBJ2-2; D gene unclear. CDR3 length: 16 amino acids. Per germline, CDR1 KGHSH and CDR2 LQKENI. Trimming cost V 2 bases and J 1 base, with 11 bases left between them. DNA of the CDR3: TGTGCCAGCTCACCAAATAATGTTCAGAACACCGGGGAGCTGTTTTTT. Residues: CASSPNNVQNTGELFF.

This clone was observed a few times. The chain recombines TRBV7-9 with TRBJ1-1, with TRBD1 identical over 8 bases. CDR3 length: 13 amino acids. Germline-derived CDR1 and CDR2 are SEHNR and FQNEAQ (reference sequence). V was pared by 6 bases and J by 6 bases, with 6 bases of the junction left unmatched. CDR3 amino acids: CASSLTGGPEAFF. Written as DNA, the CDR3 is TGTGCCAGCAGTTTAACAGGGGGACCTGAAGCTTTCTTT.

CDR3 sequence (DNA): TGCAGCGTTGGCGACTATCAAGAGACCCAGTACTTC. This encodes CSVGDYQETQYF. The chain has TRBV29-1 and TRBJ2-5; D possibly corresponds to TRBD2 (5 bases). CDR1 and CDR2 from the germline V gene are SQVTM and ANQGSEA. Trimming left V 4 bases short and J 2 bases short, with 8 bases between. The CDR3 runs 12 residues.

Regarding this clone: Other DNA sequences in the same sample also yield this CDR3. This chain joins TRBV9 and TRBJ2-2; D remains ambiguous. Trimming took off 0 bases at V and 4 bases at J, with 4 bases between the two ends. CDR1 and CDR2 from the germline V gene are SGDLS and YYNGEE. CDR3 length equals 13 residues. CDR3 nucleotides: TGTGCCAGCAGCGTAGGAGCCACCGGGGAGCTGTTTTTT. Protein product: CASSVGATGELFF.